These T cell receptor beta chains were read from a single sample in a study of blood T cell repertoires in COVID-19. Clones were read by immunoSEQ multiplex PCR, and TCRdb kept only the in-frame ones, dropping some. The table shows about 280,000 clones, with approximately 90% occurring only once. What was sequenced was PBMCs or T cells enriched from blood (not recorded which). The receptors come from a man aged 35 to 55 who had been exposed to COVID-19. Each CDR3 is given with its conserved first and last residue. D genes are given only for firm matches. Part of the rows lack a size; the others show once, few, many or a class for expanded clones.

j_gene	len	d_gene	abundance	v_gene	CDR3aa	CDR3nt
TRBJ2-7	16	TRBD2	-	TRBV10-1	CASSESTGTSLNEQYF	TGCGCCAGCAGTGAGTCCACCGGGACTAGCCTAAACGAGCAGTACTTC
TRBJ2-3	13	-	-	TRBV12-3/TRBV12-4	CASSAQIKDTQYF	TGTGCCAGCAGTGCCCAGATCAAAGATACGCAGTATTTT
TRBJ2-2	15	TRBD2	-	TRBV5-6	CASWKRGRNTGELFF	TGTGCCAGCTGGAAGCGCGGGAGAAACACCGGGGAGCTGTTTTTT
TRBJ2-5	15	TRBD1	-	TRBV7-2	CASSQRQGSAETQYF	TGTGCCAGCAGCCAACGACAGGGGTCGGCAGAGACCCAGTACTTC
TRBJ2-7	16	TRBD2	-	TRBV4-1	CASSYPGTRVEDEQYF	TGCGCCAGCAGCTATCCCGGGACTAGAGTCGAGGACGAGCAGTACTTC
TRBJ1-5	13	-	-	TRBV7-3	CASSLTINQPQHF	TGTGCCAGCAGCTTAACTATCAATCAGCCCCAGCATTTT
TRBJ2-7	13	-	-	TRBV30	CAWSLGLNYEQYF	TGTGCCTGGAGTCTGGGGCTCAACTACGAGCAGTACTTC
TRBJ2-6	14	-	-	TRBV9	CASSGSSGANVLTF	TGTGCCAGCAGCGGGAGTTCTGGGGCCAACGTCCTGACTTTC
TRBJ2-5	15	TRBD1	-	TRBV25-1	CASSRQGLEQETQYF	TGTGCCAGCAGCCGACAGGGCCTAGAGCAAGAGACCCAGTACTTC
TRBJ1-2	14	TRBD1	-	TRBV28	CASSRDRGQGGYTF	TGTGCCAGCAGCCGAGACAGGGGTCAGGGTGGCTACACCTTC
TRBJ1-4	12	-	-	TRBV3-1/TRBV3-2	CASSQVTDRMFF	TGTGCCAGCAGCCAAGTTACAGACAGAATGTTTTTT
TRBJ2-3	13	-	-	TRBV7-2	CASSLSSTDTQYF	TGTGCCAGCAGCTTAAGCTCTACAGATACGCAGTATTTT
TRBJ2-7	16	-	-	TRBV28	CASSALDLSASQEQYF	TGTGCCAGCAGTGCCCTAGATTTAAGTGCCAGCCAGGAGCAGTACTTC
TRBJ2-7	16	TRBD1	-	TRBV6-5	CASSWLPGQSPYEQYF	TGTGCCAGCAGTTGGTTACCGGGACAGAGCCCCTACGAGCAGTACTTC
TRBJ1-2	13	TRBD1	-	TRBV3-1/TRBV3-2	CASSLQGVYGYTF	TGTGCCAGCAGCCTCCAGGGGGTTTATGGCTACACCTTC
TRBJ2-3	16	TRBD1	-	TRBV9	CASSVGPGGVTDTQYF	TGTGCCAGCAGCGTAGGGCCAGGGGGCGTCACAGATACGCAGTATTTT
TRBJ1-2	14	TRBD1	-	TRBV27	CASRGQGTNYGYTF	TGTGCCAGCAGAGGACAGGGGACTAACTATGGCTACACCTTC
TRBJ2-7	18	TRBD1	-	TRBV10-3	CAISGTGGSRIPSYEQYF	TGTGCCATCAGCGGGACAGGGGGATCAAGGATACCCTCCTACGAGCAGTACTTC
TRBJ1-4	13	TRBD1	-	TRBV30	CAWRGQQNEKLFF	TGTGCCTGGAGGGGACAGCAAAATGAAAAACTGTTTTTT
TRBJ1-5	15	TRBD1	-	TRBV28	CASNYRGRGNQPQHF	TGTGCCAGCAACTACAGGGGTAGGGGCAATCAGCCCCAGCATTTT
TRBJ2-1	15	TRBD1	-	TRBV7-9	CASSPGTGVSDEQFF	TGTGCCAGCAGCCCCGGGACAGGGGTATCGGATGAGCAGTTCTTC
TRBJ2-5	15	TRBD2	-	TRBV10-3	CASGGADTSQETQYF	TGTGCCTCGGGGGGGGCGGATACTTCCCAAGAGACCCAGTACTTC
TRBJ2-1	17	-	-	TRBV4-1	CASSRSRGGNSYNEQFF	TGCGCCAGCAGCCGGTCCCGTGGGGGGAACTCCTACAATGAGCAGTTCTTC
TRBJ1-2	15	TRBD1	-	TRBV19	CASTTGELTNYGYTF	TGTGCCAGCACGACAGGGGAATTAACTAACTATGGCTACACCTTC
TRBJ2-1	17	TRBD2	-	TRBV11-1	CASSLAPGTSGRNEQFF	TGTGCCAGCAGCTTAGCCCCCGGGACTAGCGGGAGGAATGAGCAGTTCTTC
TRBJ1-1	13	-	-	TRBV7-9	CASSLAGLGEAFF	TGTGCCAGCAGCTTAGCGGGCCTGGGCGAAGCTTTCTTT
TRBJ2-3	14	TRBD2	-	TRBV4-1	CASSRGLAVNTQYF	TGCGCCAGCAGCCGGGGACTAGCGGTAAATACGCAGTATTTT
TRBJ2-1	14	TRBD1	few	TRBV6-5	CASSLRTGHNEQFF	TGTGCCAGCTCCCTCCGGACAGGGCACAATGAGCAGTTCTTC
TRBJ2-5	15	TRBD1	-	TRBV6-5	CASSYGQEKRETQYF	TGTGCCAGCAGTTACGGACAGGAAAAGCGAGAGACCCAGTACTTC
TRBJ2-2	17	TRBD2	-	TRBV28	CASSLDLTSGSSGELFF	TGTGCCAGCAGTCTAGACCTGACTAGCGGGAGTTCCGGGGAGCTGTTTTTT
TRBJ2-1	15	TRBD1	once	TRBV27	CASSSDRGRYNEQFF	TGTGCCAGCAGTAGCGACAGGGGTAGATACAATGAGCAGTTCTTC
TRBJ2-7	16	TRBD2	-	TRBV7-8	CASSLASSGGLYEQYF	TGTGCCAGCAGCTTAGCGTCTAGCGGGGGACTCTACGAGCAGTACTTC
TRBJ2-7	14	TRBD1	-	TRBV19	CASRAIGQDLEQYF	TGTGCCAGTAGGGCCATCGGACAGGATCTAGAGCAGTACTTC
TRBJ2-1	13	-	-	TRBV28	CASSLGGSDEQFF	TGTGCCAGCAGTTTAGGAGGTTCGGATGAGCAGTTCTTC
TRBJ2-5	14	TRBD2	-	TRBV2	CASKTSENQETQYF	TGTGCCAGCAAAACTAGCGAGAACCAAGAGACCCAGTACTTC
TRBJ1-2	12	TRBD1	-	TRBV3-1/TRBV3-2	CASSQGQGLVTF	TGTGCCAGCAGCCAAGGACAGGGACTAGTTACCTTC
TRBJ2-7	16	-	once	TRBV21-1	CASSIRGTSGRDEQYF	TGTGCCAGCAGCATCCGCGGGACTAGCGGGAGAGACGAGCAGTACTTC
TRBJ1-5	17	-	-	TRBV28	CASRDEVSGRVNQPQHF	TGTGCCAGCAGGGACGAGGTGTCTGGCAGGGTCAATCAGCCCCAGCATTTT
TRBJ2-7	14	TRBD1	-	TRBV5-1	CASSLAGGSYEQYF	TGCGCCAGCAGCTTAGCAGGGGGCTCCTACGAGCAGTACTTC
TRBJ2-1	19	TRBD2	few	TRBV5-4	CASTYSGTSGVSSYNEQFF	TGTGCCAGCACATATTCCGGGACTAGCGGGGTGAGCTCCTACAATGAGCAGTTCTTC
TRBJ1-2	14	-	-	TRBV30	CAWSVSGGSNGYTF	TGTGCCTGGAGTGTATCGGGGGGTTCGAACGGCTACACCTTC
TRBJ1-6	11	-	-	TRBV9	CASSEGEALHF	TGTGCCAGCAGCGAAGGGGAGGCCCTCCACTTT